This TCR beta chain came from a study of shared clonotypes between healthy human individuals. This table comes from immunoSEQ multiplex PCR, and its TCRdb copy is limited to in-frame clones, with some not included. The sample has hundreds of thousands of clones, roughly 78% seen once; the top ten hold approximately 1.8%. Concerning this clone itself: Since a much larger clone is just one base distant, this may be a read error.

CDR3 size: 13 residues. The germline V and J ends were trimmed by 2 bases and 2 bases, with 6 bases remaining between them. Looked up from germline, CDR1 is SGHTA and CDR2 is FQGTGA. The sample taken for sequencing was memory CD4+ T cells sorted from blood. Subset defined: CD45RA-negative fraction. The chain has TRBV7-3 and TRBJ2-5; D possibly corresponds to TRBD1 (5 bases). The TCR originated in a woman aged 25 to 45 in good health. CDR3 sequence reads: CASSLQGQETQYF. CDR3 in DNA: TGTGCCAGCAGCTTACAGGGACAAGAGACCCAGTACTTC.